This T cell receptor beta chain originates from a study of response to subunit inactivated influenza vaccine. V was clipped by 5 bases and J by 4 bases, with 14 bases between them. CDR3 length: 14 residues. CDR1 and CDR2 (germline): MDHEN, SYDVKM. In TCRdb, the RT-PCR reads were re-called with MiXCR into one record per CDR3 protein. The profile shows 600,000 to 850,000 distinct CDR3 sequences, roughly 15% of them singletons. Many counts were recorded for this clonotype. Its antigen is not identified. General observations from the study: Each seasonal influenza vaccination, the authors suggested, recruits few new T cells.

This sequence originates from a man between 50 and 59 years old who received an inactivated influenza vaccine. The input for sequencing was PBMCs from blood, taken 14 days before vaccination. The chain carries TRBV28 and TRBJ1-2; D is undetermined. The CDR3 sequence is CASSEGGVGYGYTF. The DNA for the CDR3 is TGTGCCAGCAGTGAGGGAGGAGTCGGCTATGGCTACACCTTC.